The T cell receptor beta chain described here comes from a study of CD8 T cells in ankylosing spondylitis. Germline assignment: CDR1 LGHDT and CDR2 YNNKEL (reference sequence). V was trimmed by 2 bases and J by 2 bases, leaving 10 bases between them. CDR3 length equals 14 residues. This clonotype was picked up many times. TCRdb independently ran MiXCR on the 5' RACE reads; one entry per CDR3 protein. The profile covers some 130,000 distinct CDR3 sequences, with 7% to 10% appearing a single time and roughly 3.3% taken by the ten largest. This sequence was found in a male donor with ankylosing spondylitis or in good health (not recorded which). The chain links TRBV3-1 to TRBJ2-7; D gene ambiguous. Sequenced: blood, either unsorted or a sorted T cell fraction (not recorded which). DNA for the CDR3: TGTGCCAGCAGCCAATTCCCGGGCACCTACGAGCAGTACTTC. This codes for CASSQFPGTYEQYF.